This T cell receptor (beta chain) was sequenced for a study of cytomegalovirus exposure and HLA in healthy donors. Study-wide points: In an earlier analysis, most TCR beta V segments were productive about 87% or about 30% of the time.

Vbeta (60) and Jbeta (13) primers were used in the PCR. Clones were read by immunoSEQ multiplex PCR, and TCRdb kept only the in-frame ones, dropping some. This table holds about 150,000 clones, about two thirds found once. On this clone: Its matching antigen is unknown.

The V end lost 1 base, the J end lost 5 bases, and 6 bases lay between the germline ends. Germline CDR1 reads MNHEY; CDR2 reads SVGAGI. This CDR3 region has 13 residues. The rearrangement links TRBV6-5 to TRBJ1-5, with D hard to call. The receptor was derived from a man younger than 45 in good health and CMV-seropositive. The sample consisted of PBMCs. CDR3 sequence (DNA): TGTGCCAGCAGTTACTTGTCGGATCAGCCCCAGCATTTT. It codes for CASSYLSDQPQHF.